A selection of T cell receptor beta chains follows, all from one sample in a study of Ad26.COV2.S vaccination and SARS-CoV-2 variants. TCRdb's copy holds only in-frame clones and misses some; the assay was immunoSEQ multiplex PCR. The table lists 300,000 to 400,000 clones, 86% of them singletons. The sequenced sample was peripheral blood, obtained in a trial of Ad26.COV2.S vaccine versus placebo. The receptors originated from a person between 18 and 65 years old who received the Ad26.COV2.S COVID-19 vaccine or a placebo. Both conserved end residues are part of each CDR3. A D gene is named only where the DNA matches it firmly. Some rows mark clone size as missing; the rest say once, few, many or name a class of expanded clone.

>TRBV28|-|TRBJ1-2|-
TGTGCCAGCAGTCCCCCAACAGGGCCCAACTATGGCTACACCTTC
CASSPPTGPNYGYTF
>TRBV7-2|-|TRBJ2-3|TRBD2
TGTGCCAGCAGCTTAGGGGCGCTAGCGGGAGGGTCAGATACGCAGTATTTT
CASSLGALAGGSDTQYF
>TRBV5-1|-|TRBJ2-1|-
TGCGCCAGCCGCAACAGGGCTCTGAATGAGCAGTTCTTC
CASRNRALNEQFF
>TRBV28|-|TRBJ1-5|-
TGTGCCAGCAGTTTTCAGGTACTCAATCAGCCCCAGCATTTT
CASSFQVLNQPQHF
>TRBV5-8|-|TRBJ1-4|-
TGTGCCAGCAGCTTGGTTGAAAAACTGTTTTTT
CASSLVEKLFF
>TRBV27|-|TRBJ1-1|-
TGTGCCAGCAGTTTGATGCAGGGTGGGAACACTGAAGCTTTCTTT
CASSLMQGGNTEAFF
>TRBV5-1|-|TRBJ1-4|TRBD1
TGCGCCAGCAGTTTGGGACAGGGGCATGAAAAACTGTTTTTT
CASSLGQGHEKLFF
>TRBV7-2|-|TRBJ1-2|TRBD1
TGTGCCAGCAGCTTAGACAGGGGGCTCGTGGTCTATGGCTACACCTTC
CASSLDRGLVVYGYTF
>TRBV28|few|TRBJ1-2|-
TGTGCCAGCAGCTCCCAGAAAACCTATGGCTACACCTTC
CASSSQKTYGYTF
>TRBV7-9|-|TRBJ2-1|TRBD1
TGTGCCAGCAGCTTTTATATGACAGGGGGAAATGAGCAGTTCTTC
CASSFYMTGGNEQFF
>TRBV4-2|-|TRBJ2-1|TRBD2
TGTGCCAGCAGCCAAGTTTCCCTCGCGGGAGGGTACAATGAGCAGTTCTTC
CASSQVSLAGGYNEQFF
>TRBV12-3/TRBV12-4|few|TRBJ1-2|-
TGTGCCAGCAGTTTATACCCAGGCTACACCTTC
CASSLYPGYTF
>TRBV3-1/TRBV3-2|-|TRBJ1-1|-
TGTGCCAGCAGCCCCTCACGGGCCACTGAAGCTTTCTTT
CASSPSRATEAFF
>TRBV28|-|TRBJ2-7|-
TGTGCCAGCTCTCCGGATAACTACGAGCAGTACTTC
CASSPDNYEQYF
>TRBV14|-|TRBJ2-2|TRBD2
TGTGCCAGCAGCCAAGATCTAGCGGGGGGGCCTGGCACCGGGGAGCTGTTTTTT
CASSQDLAGGPGTGELFF
>TRBV5-6|-|TRBJ1-1|-
TGTGCCAGCAGCTTGTGGGGGTTTGAAGCTTTCTTT
CASSLWGFEAFF
>TRBV7-2|-|TRBJ2-5|-
TGTGCCAGCAGCTTAACAGAGACCCAGTACTTC
CASSLTETQYF
>TRBV6-4|-|TRBJ2-5|-
TGTGCCAGCACGTCCGAGGGGTCAGAGACCCAGTACTTC
CASTSEGSETQYF
>TRBV28|few|TRBJ2-7|-
TGTGCCAGCAGCACGGACATTCCCTCCTACGAGCAGTACTTC
CASSTDIPSYEQYF
>TRBV30|-|TRBJ2-2|TRBD2
TGTGCCTGGAGTGTACTGAGGGCGGGGGCCGGGGAGCTGTTTTTT
CAWSVLRAGAGELFF
>TRBV3-1/TRBV3-2|-|TRBJ1-1|-
TGTGCCAGCAGCCAAGATGAACGGCTTGAAGCTTTCTTT
CASSQDERLEAFF
>TRBV6-2/TRBV6-3|-|TRBJ2-7|TRBD2
TGTGCCAGCAGTTCCGAGCGGGGGGGCAGTGTCGAGCAGTACTTC
CASSSERGGSVEQYF
>TRBV28|-|TRBJ2-5|-
TGTGCCAGCAGGGGACACCCTCGAGAGACCCAGTACTTC
CASRGHPRETQYF
>TRBV4-3|-|TRBJ2-7|TRBD1
TGCGCCAGCAGCCAAGATGGCAGGGGGCGCAGTGAGCAGTACTTC
CASSQDGRGRSEQYF
>TRBV6-2/TRBV6-3|-|TRBJ2-7|TRBD2
TGTGCCAGCAGTTACGGGGCGGGAGAGGCCTACGAGCAGTACTTC
CASSYGAGEAYEQYF
>TRBV6-5|-|TRBJ1-5|-
TGTGCCAGCAGCCCCTATGGGGGCGTGCAGCCCCAGCATTTT
CASSPYGGVQPQHF
>TRBV4-2|-|TRBJ1-2|TRBD1
TGTGCCAGCAGCCAGGAAGACAGGGGTAGTGGCTACACCTTC
CASSQEDRGSGYTF
>TRBV11-2|-|TRBJ2-5|-
TGTGCCAGCTCCTGGGACCAAGAGACCCAGTACTTC
CASSWDQETQYF
>TRBV27|-|TRBJ2-1|TRBD2
TGTGCCAGCAGTATTTTCTCCGGGACTAGCGGGAGACATGAGCAGTTCTTC
CASSIFSGTSGRHEQFF
>TRBV3-1/TRBV3-2|once|TRBJ2-1|TRBD2
TGTGCCAGCAGCCAAATCGTATCCCTAGCGGGAGCGGGGAATGAGCAGTTCTTC
CASSQIVSLAGAGNEQFF
>TRBV9|-|TRBJ2-1|-
TGTGCCAGCAGCCTCGGGGAGAATGAGCAGTTCTTC
CASSLGENEQFF
>TRBV9|-|TRBJ1-2|TRBD1
TGTGCCAGCAGCGCCGGGACAGAGTATGGCTACACCTTC
CASSAGTEYGYTF
>TRBV5-6|once|TRBJ2-7|-
TGTGCCAGCAGCCTTGGGTACGAGCAGTACTTC
CASSLGYEQYF
>TRBV27|-|TRBJ2-7|TRBD2
TGTGCCAGCAGCCTCGTCAGGGAGGGCGAGCAGTACTTC
CASSLVREGEQYF
>TRBV27|-|TRBJ1-6|-
TGTGCCAGCAGTTCGTCAGTGAGCTCCTATAATTCACCCCTCCACTTT
CASSSSVSSYNSPLHF
>TRBV3-1/TRBV3-2|-|TRBJ2-5|-
TGTGCCAGCAGCCAAGGTGGGGGGACACCAGAGACCCAGTACTTC
CASSQGGGTPETQYF
>TRBV7-2|-|TRBJ2-3|TRBD2
TGTGCCAGCAGCTTCGGATCGAGCGGGAGGGTTACGCAGTATTTT
CASSFGSSGRVTQYF
>TRBV9|-|TRBJ2-1|TRBD1
TGTGCCAGCAGCGTGCGGACAGGACCCAACAATGAGCAGTTCTTC
CASSVRTGPNNEQFF
>TRBV6-2/TRBV6-3|-|TRBJ2-3|TRBD2
TGTGCCAGCAGTGCCGGTACTAGCGGGGGGCTCACAGATACGCAGTATTTT
CASSAGTSGGLTDTQYF
>TRBV7-2|few|TRBJ1-6|-
TGTGCCAGCAGCTCCGTCAACCGGAATTCACCCCTCCACTTT
CASSSVNRNSPLHF
>TRBV30|few|TRBJ2-3|-
TGTGCCTGGAGTCAGGGGGGGCAGGACACAGATACGCAGTATTTT
CAWSQGGQDTDTQYF
>TRBV7-2|-|TRBJ2-3|TRBD1
TGTGCCAGCAGCTTACTAGACAGGGGGACTGATACGCAGTATTTT
CASSLLDRGTDTQYF
>TRBV7-3|-|TRBJ1-3|-
TGTGCCAGCAGCACTCAGGTGGCGAGCTCTGGAAACACCATATATTTT
CASSTQVASSGNTIYF
>TRBV18|-|TRBJ2-5|TRBD1
TGTGCCAGCTCACCAACAGGGGGCCGGGAGACCCAGTACTTC
CASSPTGGRETQYF
>TRBV4-2|-|TRBJ1-1|-
TGTGCCAGCAGCCAAGAATGGGGCACTGAAGCTTTCTTT
CASSQEWGTEAFF
>TRBV3-1/TRBV3-2|-|TRBJ2-3|TRBD2
TGTGCCAGCAGCATCCGGGGGGGGCTGGACACAGATACGCAGTATTTT
CASSIRGGLDTDTQYF
>TRBV28|few|TRBJ1-5|-
TGTGCCAGCAGTTTGGGGGCGGTCGGCAATCAGCCCCAGCATTTT
CASSLGAVGNQPQHF
>TRBV13|-|TRBJ2-1|-
TGTGCCAGCAGCTCCGGACCCGTCGGGCAGTTCTTC
CASSSGPVGQFF
>TRBV6-2/TRBV6-3|-|TRBJ1-2|-
TGTGCCAGCAGCCCCGACGGGAACTATGGCTACACCTTC
CASSPDGNYGYTF
>TRBV5-1|-|TRBJ2-7|TRBD2
TGCGCCAGCAGCTTGGGAGGACTAGCAAGCGACGAGCAGTACTTC
CASSLGGLASDEQYF